The 21 T cell receptor beta chains given below trace back to one sample, sequenced in a study of cytomegalovirus exposure and HLA in healthy donors. PCR employed 60 Vbeta and 13 Jbeta primers. Sequencing was performed with immunoSEQ multiplex PCR; in TCRdb, only in-frame clones are kept and a portion is missing. The data hold approximately 160,000 clones, with 80% observed a single time. Material: PBMCs. Every receptor here comes from a human donor in good health.

The chain is built from TRBV4-3 and TRBJ1-1; D gene uncertain. The germline V gene encodes CDR1 LGHNA and CDR2 YSLEER. The CDR3 runs 14 residues. Trimming shortened V by 3 bases and J by 7 bases, and 15 bases separated the two germline ends. The CDR3 nucleotides read TGCGCCAGCAGCCACGACCTGCGGGCGAGTGAAGCTTTCTTT. Translating it yields CASSHDLRASEAFF.

The chain has TRBV5-1 and TRBJ1-2, with TRBD1 as a possible D gene (6 bases). V was clipped by 4 bases and J by 4 bases, with 14 bases between them. Germline CDR1 is SGHRS and CDR2 is YFSETQ. This CDR3 spans 14 amino acids. This CDR3 is CASSPPGDGYGYTF. CDR3 bases: TGCGCCAGCAGCCCCCCAGGGGACGGCTATGGCTACACCTTC.

The chain links TRBV19 to TRBJ1-6, with D tentatively TRBD1 (6 bases). The CDR3 length is 16 residues. Germline V gives CDR1 LNHDA, CDR2 SQIVND (reference sequence). Trimming took off 5 bases at V and 0 bases at J, with 11 bases between the two ends. The CDR3 loop is CASSLQGSSYNSPLHF. CDR3 sequence (DNA): TGTGCCAGTAGTCTACAGGGTAGCTCCTATAATTCACCCCTCCACTTT.

V usage is TRBV9 and J usage is TRBJ2-3; TRBD2 matches 11 bases. The germline CDR1 and CDR2 sequences are SGDLS and YYNGEE. V trimming: 3 bases; J trimming: 4 bases; junction bases outside the gene matches: 1. The CDR3 spans 14 residues. The CDR3 spells CASSASGGPDTQYF. The CDR3 DNA follows: TGTGCCAGCAGCGCTAGCGGGGGGCCAGATACGCAGTATTTT.

The chain combines TRBV20-1 with TRBJ2-1; D is uncertain. Per the germline V gene, CDR1 is DFQATT and CDR2 is SNEGSKA (reference sequence). The CDR3 totals 11 residues. Trimming left V 4 bases short and J 4 bases short, with 5 bases between. In DNA, the CDR3 is TGCAGTGCTATCCAGTACAATGAGCAGTTCTTC. Translation: CSAIQYNEQFF.

The V call is TRBV6-1, the J call TRBJ2-1, with TRBD2 identical over 12 bases. The germline V gene encodes CDR1 MNHNS and CDR2 SASEGT. The CDR3 consists of 15 residues. Trimming cost V 6 bases and J 6 bases; bases outside gene matches: 6. The CDR3 DNA sequence: TGTGCCAGCAGAGCTAGCGGGGGGGCGGGCAATGAGCAGTTCTTC. Translation gives CASRASGGAGNEQFF.

V gene TRBV2 combines with J gene TRBJ2-7, with TRBD1 as a possible D gene (5 bases). CDR1 is SNHLY, CDR2 FYNNEI, per germline. The V end was cut by 8 bases, the J end by 7 bases, with 18 bases between. CDR3 length: 13 residues. The CDR3 nucleotides are TGTGCCAGCTTATGGGGCCCCACTTGGGAGCAGTACTTC. This sequence encodes CASLWGPTWEQYF. Supplemented by reference TRBV2 and TRBJ2-7, the full variable domain reads EPEVTQTPSHQVTQMGQEVILRCVPISNHLYFYWYRQILGQKVEFLVSFYNNEISEKSEIFDDQFSVERPDGSNFTLKIRSTKLEDSAMYFCASLWGPTWEQYFGPGTRLTVT.

V and J are TRBV7-2 and TRBJ2-5, with TRBD2 identical over 8 bases. CDR3 size: 18 residues. The germline CDR1 and CDR2 sequences are SGHTA and FQGNSA. Trimming at V came to 0 bases and at J to 0 bases, leaving 9 bases not matched to a gene. The CDR3 nucleotides are TGTGCCAGCAGCTTAGCCTCCGGGACTAGATCGTACCAAGAGACCCAGTACTTC. Amino acid sequence: CASSLASGTRSYQETQYF.

Regarding this clone: This CDR3 is also generated by other DNA sequences in the sample. V usage is TRBV5-1 and J usage is TRBJ2-7; 10 bases line up with TRBD1. CDR3 length equals 14 residues. The germline CDR1 and CDR2 sequences are SGHRS and YFSETQ. Trimming removed 0 bases from V and 5 bases from J; junction bases left unmatched: 2. The CDR3 reads CASSLGQGADEQYF. The CDR3 DNA reads TGCGCCAGCAGCTTGGGACAGGGGGCGGACGAGCAGTACTTC.

The V and J genes are TRBV19 and TRBJ2-4, with 7 bases aligning to TRBD2. This CDR3 has 16 residues. V lost 5 bases to trimming and J lost 0 bases; unmatched junction nucleotides: 7. Germline V gene lookup returns CDR1 LNHDA and CDR2 SQIVND (reference sequence). In DNA, the CDR3 is TGTGCCAGTAGTGGGAGGGGTGATAGAGCCAAAAACATTCAGTACTTC. It translates to CASSGRGDRAKNIQYF. Drawing the rest from reference TRBV19 and TRBJ2-4, the complete variable domain is DGGITQSPKYLFRKEGQNVTLSCEQNLNHDAMYWYRQDPGQGLRLIYYSQIVNDFQKGDIAEGYSVSREKKESFPLTVTSAQKNPTAFYLCASSGRGDRAKNIQYFGAGTRLSVL.

The V call is TRBV4-1, the J call TRBJ2-7, with D perhaps matching TRBD2 (6 bases). V lost 5 bases to trimming and J lost 4 bases, with 15 bases between them. Per the germline V gene, CDR1 is MGHRA and CDR2 is YSYEKL. This CDR3 spans 14 amino acids. The CDR3: CASSSRAGLYEQYF. CDR3 bases: TGCGCCAGCAGCTCGAGAGCGGGTCTATACGAGCAGTACTTC.

The chain uses TRBV7-8 and TRBJ2-3, with D possibly TRBD1 on 6 matching bases. This CDR3 has 15 residues. V lost 5 bases to trimming and J lost 6 bases, with 18 bases between them. Germline V CDR1 and CDR2: SGHVS, FQNEAQ. In DNA, the CDR3 is TGTGCCAGCAGCCAGGGGTGGCTGGAGGACGATACGCAGTATTTT. Its translation is CASSQGWLEDDTQYF.

This clone appeared once. The rearrangement uses TRBV7-2 and TRBJ1-4, with D tentatively TRBD1 (5 bases). This CDR3 is 15 amino acids long. Germline V lookup: CDR1 SGHTA, CDR2 FQGNSA. V lost 3 bases, J lost 2 bases, and 10 bases lay in between. CDR3 protein: CASSLGGRTNEKLFF. The CDR3, as DNA: TGTGCCAGCAGCTTGGGGGGGAGGACTAATGAAAAACTGTTTTTT.

This rearrangement joins TRBV27 to TRBJ2-7, with TRBD1 matching 9 bases. V shed 6 bases, J shed 5 bases, and the junction held 11 bases outside the gene matches. The length of the CDR3 is 15 residues. CDR1 is MNHEY, CDR2 SMNVEV, per germline (reference sequence). CDR3 residues: CASRGSDRGLHEQYF. CDR3 in DNA: TGTGCCAGCAGAGGGTCGGACAGGGGTCTCCACGAGCAGTACTTC.

The CDR3 region is CASSPGQVGAKNIQYF. The CDR3 DNA is TGTGCCAGCAGCCCGGGACAGGTTGGGGCCAAAAACATTCAGTACTTC. The chain joins TRBV7-9 to TRBJ2-4; 8 bases map to TRBD1. The CDR3 consists of 16 residues. Germline-derived CDR1 and CDR2 are SEHNR and FQNEAQ (reference sequence). Trimming removed 5 bases from V and 1 base from J; junction bases left unmatched: 7.

The chain is built from TRBV7-2 and TRBJ2-3, with a tentative D call TRBD2 (6 bases). The CDR3 sequence is 14 residues long. The germline CDR1 and CDR2 sequences are SGHTA and FQGNSA. V gave up 5 bases and J gave up 0 bases, with 9 bases separating them. CDR3 protein: CASSTGLSTDTQYF. The CDR3 bases are TGTGCCAGCAGCACCGGACTAAGCACAGATACGCAGTATTTT.

The CDR3, as DNA: TGTGCCAGCAGCTTACGGGGAGAGAACACTGAAGCTTTCTTT. This sequence encodes CASSLRGENTEAFF. V and J are TRBV7-8 and TRBJ1-1; D gene unclear. CDR1 is SGHVS and CDR2 is FQNEAQ in the germline V gene. Trimming shortened V by 2 bases and J by 1 base, and 8 bases separated the two germline ends. The CDR3 sequence is 14 residues long.

The V and J genes are TRBV5-4 and TRBJ2-2; the match to TRBD2 covers 12 bases. The CDR3 is 16 residues long. Per the germline V gene, CDR1 is SGHNT and CDR2 is YYREEE (reference sequence). V shed 4 bases, J shed 10 bases, and the junction held 11 bases outside the gene matches. Written as DNA, the CDR3 is TGTGCCAGCAGCGTCGCTAGCGGGGGGGCCTACGCGGAGCTGTTTTTT. It codes for CASSVASGGAYAELFF.

The chain couples TRBV19 to TRBJ1-6, with TRBD1 matching over 7 bases. Germline CDR1 reads LNHDA; CDR2 reads SQIVND (reference sequence). V dropped 4 bases and J dropped 9; count of bases not matched to a gene: 9. The CDR3 has 15 residues. The CDR3 loop reads CASSTDDRDVSPLHF. The CDR3 DNA follows: TGTGCCAGTAGTACGGATGACAGGGATGTTTCACCCCTCCACTTT.

The chain recombines TRBV7-9 with TRBJ2-5; perhaps TRBD2 as D (6 bases). The CDR3 consists of 15 residues. Trimming removed 0 bases at V and 2 bases at J, with 10 bases between. Germline CDR1 and CDR2: SEHNR and FQNEAQ (reference sequence). The CDR3 is CASSLAQGLQETQYF. The DNA for the CDR3 is TGTGCCAGCAGCTTAGCGCAGGGACTGCAAGAGACCCAGTACTTC.

The J gene is TRBJ1-5, the V gene TRBV27; 7 nucleotides align to TRBD1. V shed 5 bases, J shed 7 bases, and the junction held 11 bases outside the gene matches. Germline-derived CDR1 and CDR2 are MNHEY and SMNVEV (reference sequence). The CDR3 covers 15 residues. The CDR3 coding sequence is TGTGCCAGCAGTCCTGTATGGGACAGTAACCAGCCCCAGCATTTT. This sequence encodes CASSPVWDSNQPQHF.